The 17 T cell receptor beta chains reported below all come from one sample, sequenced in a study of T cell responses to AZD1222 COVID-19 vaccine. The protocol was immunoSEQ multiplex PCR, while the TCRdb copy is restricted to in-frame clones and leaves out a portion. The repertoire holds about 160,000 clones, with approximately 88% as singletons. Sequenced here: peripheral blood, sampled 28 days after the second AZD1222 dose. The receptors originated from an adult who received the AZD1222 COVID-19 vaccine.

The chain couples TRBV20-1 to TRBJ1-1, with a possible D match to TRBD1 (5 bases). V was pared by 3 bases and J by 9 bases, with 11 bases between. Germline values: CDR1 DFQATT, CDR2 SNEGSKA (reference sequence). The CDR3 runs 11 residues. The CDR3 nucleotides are TGCAGTGCTAGCATGGGACTTAAAGCTTTCTTT. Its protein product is CSASMGLKAFF.

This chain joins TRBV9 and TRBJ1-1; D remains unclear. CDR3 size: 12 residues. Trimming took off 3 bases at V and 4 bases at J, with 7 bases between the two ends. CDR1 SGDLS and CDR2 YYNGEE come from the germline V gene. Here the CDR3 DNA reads TGTGCCAGCAGCGCCGACCGCACTGAAGCTTTCTTT. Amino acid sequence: CASSADRTEAFF.

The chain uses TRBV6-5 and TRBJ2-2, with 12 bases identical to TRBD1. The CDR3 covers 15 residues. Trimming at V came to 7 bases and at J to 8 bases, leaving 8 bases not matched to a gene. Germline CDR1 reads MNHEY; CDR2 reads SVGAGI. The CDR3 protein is CASTYRDRGQGELFF. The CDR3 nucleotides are TGTGCCAGCACCTACCGGGACAGGGGGCAGGGGGAGCTGTTTTTT.

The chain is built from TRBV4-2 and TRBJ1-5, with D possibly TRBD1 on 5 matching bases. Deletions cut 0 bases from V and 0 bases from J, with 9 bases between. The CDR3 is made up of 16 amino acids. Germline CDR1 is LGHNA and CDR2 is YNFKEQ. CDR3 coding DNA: TGTGCCAGCAGCCAAGAGGCAGGGTTTAGCAATCAGCCCCAGCATTTT. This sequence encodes CASSQEAGFSNQPQHF.

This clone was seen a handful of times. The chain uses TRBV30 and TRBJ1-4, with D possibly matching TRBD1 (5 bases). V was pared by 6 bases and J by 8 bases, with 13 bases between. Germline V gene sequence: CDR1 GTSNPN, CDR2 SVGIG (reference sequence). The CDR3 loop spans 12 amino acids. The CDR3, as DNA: TGTGCCTGCCTAAAGGGGATGGAAAAACTGTTTTTT. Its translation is CACLKGMEKLFF.

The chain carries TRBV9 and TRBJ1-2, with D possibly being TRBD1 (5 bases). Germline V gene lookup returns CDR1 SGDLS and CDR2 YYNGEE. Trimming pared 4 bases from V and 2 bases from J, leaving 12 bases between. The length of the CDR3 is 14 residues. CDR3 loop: CASSQGAGNYGYTF. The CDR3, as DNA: TGTGCCAGCAGCCAGGGTGCAGGAAACTATGGCTACACCTTC.

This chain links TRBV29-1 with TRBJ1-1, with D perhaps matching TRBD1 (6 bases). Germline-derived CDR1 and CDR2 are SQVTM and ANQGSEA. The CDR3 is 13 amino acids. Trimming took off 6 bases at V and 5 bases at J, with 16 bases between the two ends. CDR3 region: CSVEGVTGTEAFF. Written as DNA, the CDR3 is TGCAGCGTGGAGGGGGTTACGGGTACTGAAGCTTTCTTT.

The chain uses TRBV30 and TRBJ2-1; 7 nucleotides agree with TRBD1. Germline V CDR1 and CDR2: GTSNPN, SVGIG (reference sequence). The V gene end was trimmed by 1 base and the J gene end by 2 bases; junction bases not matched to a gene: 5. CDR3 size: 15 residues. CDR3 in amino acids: CAWSAQGTAYNEQFF. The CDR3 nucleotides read TGTGCCTGGAGTGCCCAGGGGACAGCCTACAATGAGCAGTTCTTC.

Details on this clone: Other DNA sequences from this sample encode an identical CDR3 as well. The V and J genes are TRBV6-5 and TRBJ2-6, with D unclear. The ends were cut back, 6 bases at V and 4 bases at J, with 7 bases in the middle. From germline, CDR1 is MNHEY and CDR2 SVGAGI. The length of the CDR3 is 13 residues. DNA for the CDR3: TGTGCCAGCAGGGGGTCCGGGGCCAACGTCCTGACTTTC. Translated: CASRGSGANVLTF.

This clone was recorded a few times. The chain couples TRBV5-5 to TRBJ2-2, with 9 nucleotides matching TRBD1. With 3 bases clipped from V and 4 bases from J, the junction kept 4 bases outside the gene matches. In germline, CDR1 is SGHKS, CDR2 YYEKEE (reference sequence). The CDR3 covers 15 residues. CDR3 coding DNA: TGTGCCAGCAGCTGGGACAGGGCGGGCACCGGGGAGCTGTTTTTT. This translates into CASSWDRAGTGELFF.

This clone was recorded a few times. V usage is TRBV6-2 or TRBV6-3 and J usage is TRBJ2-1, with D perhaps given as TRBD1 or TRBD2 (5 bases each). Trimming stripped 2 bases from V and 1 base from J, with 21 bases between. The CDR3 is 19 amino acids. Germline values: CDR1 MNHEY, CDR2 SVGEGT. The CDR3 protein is CASSYLGAIPAESYNEQFF. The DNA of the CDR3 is TGTGCCAGCAGTTACCTCGGGGCAATCCCGGCAGAGTCCTACAATGAGCAGTTCTTC.

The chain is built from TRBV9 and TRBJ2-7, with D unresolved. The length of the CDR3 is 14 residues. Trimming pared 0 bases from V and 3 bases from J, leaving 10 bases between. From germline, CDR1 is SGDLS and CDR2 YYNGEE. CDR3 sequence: CASSVGLSNYEQYF. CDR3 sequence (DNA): TGTGCCAGCAGCGTAGGACTGTCCAACTACGAGCAGTACTTC.

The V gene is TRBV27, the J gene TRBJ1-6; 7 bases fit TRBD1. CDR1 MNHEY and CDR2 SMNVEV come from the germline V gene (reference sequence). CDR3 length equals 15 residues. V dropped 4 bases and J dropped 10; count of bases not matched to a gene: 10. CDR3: CASSYSGGGESPLHF. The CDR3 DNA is TGTGCCAGCAGTTACTCAGGGGGAGGTGAGTCACCCCTCCACTTT.

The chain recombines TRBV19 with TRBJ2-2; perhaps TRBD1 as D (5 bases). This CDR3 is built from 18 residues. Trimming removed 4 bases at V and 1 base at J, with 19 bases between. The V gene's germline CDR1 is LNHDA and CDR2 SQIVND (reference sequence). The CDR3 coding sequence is TGTGCCAGTAGTACCATACACAGGCTTCGAGGGAACACCGGGGAGCTGTTTTTT. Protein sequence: CASSTIHRLRGNTGELFF.

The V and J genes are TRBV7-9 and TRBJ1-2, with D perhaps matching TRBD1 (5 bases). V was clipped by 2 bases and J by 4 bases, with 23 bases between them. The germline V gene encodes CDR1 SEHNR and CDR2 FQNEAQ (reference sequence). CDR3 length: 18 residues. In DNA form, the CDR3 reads TGTGCCAGCAGCTTAATAGCTGGGACTAGGGGTTATCTCTATGGCTACACCTTC. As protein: CASSLIAGTRGYLYGYTF.

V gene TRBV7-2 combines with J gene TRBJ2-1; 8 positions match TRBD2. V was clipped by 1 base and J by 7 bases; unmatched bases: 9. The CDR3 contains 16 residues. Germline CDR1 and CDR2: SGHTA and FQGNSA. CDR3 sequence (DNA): TGTGCCAGCAGCTTAGTGCCTGCGGGGGGTGGAAATGAGCAGTTCTTC. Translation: CASSLVPAGGGNEQFF.

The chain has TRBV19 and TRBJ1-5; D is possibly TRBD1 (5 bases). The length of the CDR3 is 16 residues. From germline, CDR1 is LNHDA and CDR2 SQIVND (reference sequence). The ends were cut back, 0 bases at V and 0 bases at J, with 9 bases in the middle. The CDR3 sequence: CASSIDQGYSNQPQHF. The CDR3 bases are TGTGCCAGTAGTATAGATCAGGGATATAGCAATCAGCCCCAGCATTTT.